The 16 T cell receptor beta chains reported below all come from one sample, sequenced in a study of blood T cell repertoires in COVID-19. Libraries were prepared by immunoSEQ multiplex PCR; TCRdb keeps only in-frame clonotypes and omits some of them. The data show 150,000 to 200,000 clones, around 77% seen once. Sequencing input: peripheral blood. The origin of the receptors is a man between 65 and 85 years old with acute or convalescent COVID-19.

The CDR3 spells CASSLAGGPGNEQFF. In nucleotides, the CDR3 is TGTGCCAGCAGCTTAGCGGGAGGGCCGGGTAATGAGCAGTTCTTC. This chain links TRBV7-3 with TRBJ2-1; 9 bases agree with TRBD2. Per germline, CDR1 SGHTA and CDR2 FQGTGA. The length of the CDR3 is 15 residues. With 2 bases clipped from V and 7 bases from J, the junction kept 6 bases outside the gene matches.

This clone was seen a few times. This chain links TRBV28 with TRBJ1-5; no reliable D call. Trimming took 5 bases from V and 7 from J, leaving 12 bases between them. The germline gives CDR1 MDHEN, CDR2 SYDVKM. The CDR3 is 13 residues long. This CDR3 reads CASSTAGSQPQHF. DNA for the CDR3: TGTGCCAGCAGTACGGCCGGGTCCCAGCCCCAGCATTTT.

The chain couples TRBV11-3 to TRBJ2-6; 10 bases map to TRBD2. With V trimmed by 6 bases and J by 0 bases, 8 bases remained unmatched. CDR1 SGHNT and CDR2 YENEEA come from the germline V gene. CDR3 size: 18 residues. The CDR3 region has the DNA TGTGCCAGCAGGGAAGTGAGCGGGAGGGCCTCTGGGGCCAACGTCCTGACTTTC. Protein: CASREVSGRASGANVLTF.

The chain joins TRBV5-5 to TRBJ1-6; the D is unclear. Germline V gene data show CDR1 as SGHKS and CDR2 as YYEKEE (reference sequence). V lost 6 bases, J lost 3 bases, and 16 bases lay in between. The CDR3 extends over 16 amino acids. The CDR3 nucleotides are TGTGCCAGCACCAACGAGGGAGCCCTCTATAATTCACCCCTCCACTTT. Residues: CASTNEGALYNSPLHF.

V gene TRBV10-3 combines with J gene TRBJ2-7; 9 nucleotides match TRBD1. V lost 2 bases to trimming and J lost 6 bases; unmatched junction nucleotides: 5. Looked up from germline, CDR1 is ENHRY and CDR2 is SYGVKD. The CDR3 totals 14 residues. CDR3 nucleotide sequence: TGTGCCATCAGTGAGGGACAGGGGACCTCCGAGCAGTACTTC. Encoded protein: CAISEGQGTSEQYF.

This chain connects TRBV9 to TRBJ2-2, with 7 bases aligning to TRBD1. This CDR3 spans 18 amino acids. Trimming at V came to 0 bases and at J to 6 bases, leaving 14 bases not matched to a gene. The germline CDR1 and CDR2 sequences are SGDLS and YYNGEE. CDR3 in amino acids: CASSVVPGGNLPPGELFF. CDR3 bases: TGTGCCAGCAGCGTAGTGCCAGGGGGTAATTTGCCTCCCGGGGAGCTGTTTTTT.

The gene calls are TRBV6-5 and TRBJ2-7; 9 bases are a match to TRBD1. The CDR3 is made up of 14 amino acids. The junction had 7 bases not matched to a gene; V was cut back by 5 bases and J by 5 bases. Germline V lookup: CDR1 MNHEY, CDR2 SVGAGI. The CDR3 sequence is CASSRDRGEDEQYF. DNA of the CDR3: TGTGCCAGCAGTCGCGACAGGGGGGAAGACGAGCAGTACTTC.

The chain recombines TRBV19 with TRBJ2-7, with TRBD1 as a possible D gene (5 bases). The CDR3 runs to 12 residues. The V end was cut by 5 bases, the J end by 6 bases, with 11 bases between. Germline lookup yields CDR1 LNHDA and CDR2 SQIVND (reference sequence). The CDR3 coding sequence is TGTGCCAGTAGTCAGGGTCTAGGCGAGCAGTACTTC. Translating gives CASSQGLGEQYF.

The count of this clone is one. J is TRBJ1-2 and V is TRBV5-1; D not certain. V was clipped by 0 bases and J by 3 bases, with 6 bases between them. This CDR3 has 13 residues. Per the germline V gene, CDR1 is SGHRS and CDR2 is YFSETQ. The CDR3 nucleotides read TGCGCCAGCAGCTTGGCCGGAGACTATGGCTACACCTTC. As protein: CASSLAGDYGYTF.

The chain links TRBV11-1 to TRBJ2-7, with 8 positions matching TRBD1. V lost 8 bases and J lost 2; bases outside the gene matches: 8. The germline gives CDR1 SGHAT, CDR2 FQDESV (reference sequence). The CDR3 runs to 14 residues. Here the CDR3 reads CASGDRWGPYEQYF. The CDR3 bases are TGTGCCAGCGGGGACAGGTGGGGGCCCTACGAGCAGTACTTC. The full variable domain, its missing parts supplied by reference TRBV11-1 and TRBJ2-7, is EAEVAQSPRYKITEKSQAVAFWCDPISGHATLYWYRQILGQGPELLVQFQDESVVDDSQLPKDRFSAERLKGVDSTLKIQPAELGDSAMYLCASGDRWGPYEQYFGPGTRLTVT.

The gene calls are TRBV24-1 and TRBJ1-1, with a possible D match to TRBD1 (5 bases). Germline V lookup: CDR1 KGHDR, CDR2 SFDVKD. This CDR3 contains 13 residues. V lost 10 bases and J 1 base, leaving 12 bases between the germline ends. The CDR3 sequence is CATLQEPNTEAFF. The CDR3, as DNA: TGTGCCACATTACAGGAGCCGAACACTGAAGCTTTCTTT.

About this clone itself: This same CDR3 is encoded by further DNA sequences in the sample. The V call is TRBV5-1, the J call TRBJ2-3; 9 nucleotides align to TRBD2. The V segment lost 2 bases and the J segment 6 bases; nucleotides outside the gene matches: 4. This CDR3 is built from 14 residues. CDR1 and CDR2 from the germline V gene are SGHRS and YFSETQ. CDR3 bases: TGCGCCAGCAGCTTAGGACTAGCGACGGATACGCAGTATTTT. Protein product: CASSLGLATDTQYF.

The chain combines TRBV10-2 with TRBJ1-2, with 9 bases that match TRBD1. Germline CDR1 and CDR2: WSHSY and SAAADI. With V trimmed by 6 bases and J by 6 bases, 2 bases remained unmatched. The CDR3 extends over 12 amino acids. The CDR3 coding sequence is TGCGCCAGCAGCGGGACAGGGAATGGCTACACCTTC. The encoded protein is CASSGTGNGYTF.

J is TRBJ2-7 and V is TRBV27; 14 positions agree with TRBD2. Germline V gene sequence: CDR1 MNHEY, CDR2 SMNVEV (reference sequence). After removal of 9 bases from V and 1 base from J, the junction contained 8 bases not matched to a gene. CDR3 length equals 16 residues. The CDR3 DNA reads TGTGCCAGTACGGGACTAGCGGGAGAGTCGTCCTACGAGCAGTACTTC. Residues: CASTGLAGESSYEQYF.

This sequence joins TRBV7-2 and TRBJ2-7; 8 nucleotides match TRBD1. Per the germline V gene, CDR1 is SGHTA and CDR2 is FQGNSA. With V trimmed by 4 bases and J by 5 bases, 1 base remained unmatched. CDR3 length: 12 residues. CDR3: CASSWTGNEQYF. CDR3 coding DNA: TGTGCCAGCAGCTGGACAGGGAACGAGCAGTACTTC.

The CDR3 reads CASSETLAANTGELFF. The CDR3 DNA reads as TGTGCCAGCAGTGAAACCTTAGCAGCGAACACCGGGGAGCTGTTTTTT. The rearrangement links TRBV25-1 to TRBJ2-2; D gene ambiguous. The germline V gene encodes CDR1 MGHDK and CDR2 SYGVNS. V was trimmed by 2 bases and J by 0 bases, leaving 10 bases between them. CDR3 size: 16 residues.